The present T cell receptor beta chain was sequenced within a study of blood T cell repertoires in COVID-19. Study-level information: Specimens from acute and convalescent COVID-19 originated in the United States, Italy and Spain.

Produced via immunoSEQ multiplex PCR; TCRdb's table is partial and in-frame only. This table has 45,000 to 55,000 clones, approximately 87% appearing once. CDR1 is SGHAT and CDR2 is FQNNGV in the germline V gene. CDR3 size: 15 residues. Trimming took 5 bases from V and 4 from J; bases not matched to a gene: 9. This chain uses TRBV11-2 with TRBJ2-7; 9 bases match TRBD1. The sequence came from a human donor in a cohort sampled during active COVID-19. Material for sequencing was peripheral blood. The CDR3 reads CASSNFGGQGYEQYF. CDR3 sequence (DNA): TGTGCCAGCAGCAATTTTGGGGGACAGGGATACGAGCAGTACTTC.